A single TCR beta chain is shown here with its context. Its antigen is not known. Amplification used 60 Vbeta primers and 13 Jbeta primers. Here immunoSEQ multiplex PCR was the method, and the copy in TCRdb shows in-frame clones only, minus some. The sample gives about 180,000 clones, around four fifths of which show up once; roughly 1.5% is in the top ten. The source of the sample is a study of cytomegalovirus exposure and HLA in healthy donors. Study findings and constraints: Researchers reported in a later analysis that a missense DCLRE1C variant was tied to TCR beta V- and J-gene trimming.

The CDR3 extends over 14 amino acids. The V gene's germline CDR1 is SGHTS and CDR2 YDEGEE. The chain is built from TRBV5-8 and TRBJ2-5; 7 bases are shared with TRBD2. TRBJ2-7 explains the end of the DNA better; the J call may be wrong. The clonotype comes from a man in his late teens or twenties in good health and CMV-seronegative. The sequencing input was PBMCs. The CDR3 here is CASSLWREGNEQYF. The CDR3 coding sequence is TGTGCCAGCAGCTTGTGGAGGGAGGGCAACGAGCAGTACTTC.